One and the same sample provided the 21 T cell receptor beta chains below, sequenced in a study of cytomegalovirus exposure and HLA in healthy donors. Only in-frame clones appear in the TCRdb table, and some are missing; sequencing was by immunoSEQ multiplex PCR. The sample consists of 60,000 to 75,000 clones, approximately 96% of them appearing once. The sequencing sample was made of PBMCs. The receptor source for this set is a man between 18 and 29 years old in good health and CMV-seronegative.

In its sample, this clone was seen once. This CDR3 reads CASNSGTSGRNEQYF. DNA for the CDR3: TGTGCCAGCAACTCCGGGACTAGCGGGAGAAACGAGCAGTACTTC. This chain uses TRBV11-2 with TRBJ2-7; 14 positions match TRBD2. The J segment lost 5 bases and the V segment lost 7 bases, leaving 7 bases of the junction unmatched. This CDR3 spans 15 amino acids. CDR1 and CDR2 (germline): SGHAT, FQNNGV.

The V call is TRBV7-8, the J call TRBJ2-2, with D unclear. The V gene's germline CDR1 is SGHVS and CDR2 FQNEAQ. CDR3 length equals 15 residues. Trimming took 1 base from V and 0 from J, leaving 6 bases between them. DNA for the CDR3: TGTGCCAGCAGCTTAGGGGCATCGAACACCGGGGAGCTGTTTTTT. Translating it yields CASSLGASNTGELFF. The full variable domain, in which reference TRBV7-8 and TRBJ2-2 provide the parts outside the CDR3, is GAGVSQSPRYKVAKRGQDVALRCDPISGHVSLFWYQQALGQGPEFLTYFQNEAQLDKSGLPSDRFFAERPEGSVSTLKIQRTQQEDSAVYLCASSLGASNTGELFFGEGSRLTVL.

Written as DNA, the CDR3 is TGTGCCAGCAGCCCAATGGTAGCTAGCACAGATACGCAGTATTTT. This translates into CASSPMVASTDTQYF. This chain links TRBV11-2 with TRBJ2-3; D is unresolved. Trimming removed 5 bases at V and 0 bases at J, with 12 bases between. Germline V gives CDR1 SGHAT, CDR2 FQNNGV. This CDR3 is 15 amino acids long.

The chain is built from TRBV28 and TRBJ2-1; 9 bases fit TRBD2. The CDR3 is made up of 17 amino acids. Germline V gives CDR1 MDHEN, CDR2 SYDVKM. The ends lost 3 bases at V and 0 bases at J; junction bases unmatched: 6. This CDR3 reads CASSFYRLADSYNEQFF. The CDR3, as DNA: TGTGCCAGCAGTTTCTACCGACTAGCGGACTCCTACAATGAGCAGTTCTTC.

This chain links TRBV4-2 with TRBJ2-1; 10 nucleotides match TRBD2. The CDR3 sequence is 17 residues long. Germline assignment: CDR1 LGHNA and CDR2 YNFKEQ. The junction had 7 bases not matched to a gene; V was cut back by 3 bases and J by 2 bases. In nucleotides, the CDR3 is TGTGCCAGCAGCCAGGACCTAGCGGGGGCCGCCTACAATGAGCAGTTCTTC. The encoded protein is CASSQDLAGAAYNEQFF.

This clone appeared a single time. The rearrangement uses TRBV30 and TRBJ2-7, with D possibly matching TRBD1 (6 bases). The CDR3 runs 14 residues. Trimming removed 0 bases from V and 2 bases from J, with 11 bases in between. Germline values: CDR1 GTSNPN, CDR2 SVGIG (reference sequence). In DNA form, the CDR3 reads TGTGCCTGGAGTGTACAGGGTAGGCCCTACGAGCAGTACTTC. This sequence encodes CAWSVQGRPYEQYF. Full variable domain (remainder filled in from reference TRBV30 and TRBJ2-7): SQTIHQWPATLVQPVGSPLSLECTVEGTSNPNLYWYRQAAGRGLQLLFYSVGIGQISSEVPQNLSASRPQDRQFILSSKKLLLSDSGFYLCAWSVQGRPYEQYFGPGTRLTVT.

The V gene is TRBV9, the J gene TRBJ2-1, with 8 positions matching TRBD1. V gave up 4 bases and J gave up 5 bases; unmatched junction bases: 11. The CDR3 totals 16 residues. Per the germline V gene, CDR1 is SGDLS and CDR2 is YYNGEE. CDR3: CASSPSTGGGNNEQFF. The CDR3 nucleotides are TGTGCCAGCAGCCCCTCAACAGGGGGTGGGAACAATGAGCAGTTCTTC.

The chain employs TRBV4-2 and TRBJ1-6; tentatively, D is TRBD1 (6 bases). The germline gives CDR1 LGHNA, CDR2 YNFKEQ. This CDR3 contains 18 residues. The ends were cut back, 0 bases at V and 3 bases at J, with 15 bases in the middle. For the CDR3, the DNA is TGTGCCAGCAGCCAAGATGCTACAGGGCTGGGCTATAATTCACCCCTCCACTTT. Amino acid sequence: CASSQDATGLGYNSPLHF.

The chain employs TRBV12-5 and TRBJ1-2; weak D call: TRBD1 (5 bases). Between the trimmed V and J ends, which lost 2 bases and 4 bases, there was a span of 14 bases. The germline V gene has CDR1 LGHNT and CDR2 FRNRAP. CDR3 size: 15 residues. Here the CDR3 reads CASGLFPGLGYGYTF. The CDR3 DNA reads TGTGCTAGTGGTTTGTTTCCAGGGCTGGGCTATGGCTACACCTTC.

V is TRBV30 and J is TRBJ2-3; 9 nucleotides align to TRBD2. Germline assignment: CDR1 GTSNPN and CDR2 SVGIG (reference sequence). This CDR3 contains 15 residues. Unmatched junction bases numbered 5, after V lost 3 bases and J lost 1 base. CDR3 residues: CAWRPSGARTDTQYF. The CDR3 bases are TGTGCCTGGAGGCCTAGCGGGGCACGCACAGATACGCAGTATTTT.

CDR3 DNA: TGTGCCAGCAGCTTTCCGGACAGGGGGCTTGTGGAGACCCAGTACTTC. Translating it yields CASSFPDRGLVETQYF. The chain has TRBV7-3 and TRBJ2-5; 11 bases are a match to TRBD1. CDR1 and CDR2 from the germline V gene are SGHTA and FQGTGA. With V trimmed by 3 bases and J by 5 bases, 8 bases remained unmatched. The CDR3 covers 16 residues.

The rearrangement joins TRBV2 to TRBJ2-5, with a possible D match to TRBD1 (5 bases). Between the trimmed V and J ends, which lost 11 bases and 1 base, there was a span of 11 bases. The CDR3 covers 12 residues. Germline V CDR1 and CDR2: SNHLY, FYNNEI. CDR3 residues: CAGAVPQETQYF. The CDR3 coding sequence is TGTGCCGGGGCCGTTCCCCAAGAGACCCAGTACTTC.

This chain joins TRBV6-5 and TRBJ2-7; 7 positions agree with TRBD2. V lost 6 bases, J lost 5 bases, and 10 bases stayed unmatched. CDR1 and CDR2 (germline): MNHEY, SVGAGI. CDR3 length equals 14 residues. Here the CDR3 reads CASSRTRILDEQYF. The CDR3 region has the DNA TGTGCCAGCAGCCGGACTAGAATACTCGACGAGCAGTACTTC.

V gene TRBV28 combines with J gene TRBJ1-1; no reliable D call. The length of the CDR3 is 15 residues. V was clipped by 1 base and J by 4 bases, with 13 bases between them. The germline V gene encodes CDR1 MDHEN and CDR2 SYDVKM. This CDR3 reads CASSLSGRPATEAFF. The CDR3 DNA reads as TGTGCCAGCAGTTTATCCGGCAGGCCGGCCACTGAAGCTTTCTTT. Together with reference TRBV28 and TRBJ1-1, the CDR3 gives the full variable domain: DVKVTQSSRYLVKRTGEKVFLECVQDMDHENMFWYRQDPGLGLRLIYFSYDVKMKEKGDIPEGYSVSREKKERFSLILESASTNQTSMYLCASSLSGRPATEAFFGQGTRLTVV.

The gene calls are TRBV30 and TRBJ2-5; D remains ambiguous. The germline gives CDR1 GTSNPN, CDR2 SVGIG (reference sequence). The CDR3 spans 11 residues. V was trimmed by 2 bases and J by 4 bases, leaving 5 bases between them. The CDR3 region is CAWSSPETQYF. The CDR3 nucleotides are TGTGCCTGGAGTAGCCCAGAGACCCAGTACTTC.

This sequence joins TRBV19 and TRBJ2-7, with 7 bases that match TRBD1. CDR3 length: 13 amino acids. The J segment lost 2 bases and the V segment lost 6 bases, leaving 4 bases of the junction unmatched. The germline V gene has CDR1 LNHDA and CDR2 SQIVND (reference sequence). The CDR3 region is CASRFGQAYEQYF. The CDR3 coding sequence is TGTGCCAGTAGATTCGGACAGGCCTACGAGCAGTACTTC.

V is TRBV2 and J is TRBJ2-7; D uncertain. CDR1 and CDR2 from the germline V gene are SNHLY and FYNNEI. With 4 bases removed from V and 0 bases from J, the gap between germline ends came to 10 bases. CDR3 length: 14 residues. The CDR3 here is CASSGQAASYEQYF. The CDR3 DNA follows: TGTGCCAGCAGTGGGCAGGCCGCCTCCTACGAGCAGTACTTC. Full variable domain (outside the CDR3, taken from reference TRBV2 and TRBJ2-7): EPEVTQTPSHQVTQMGQEVILRCVPISNHLYFYWYRQILGQKVEFLVSFYNNEISEKSEIFDDQFSVERPDGSNFTLKIRSTKLEDSAMYFCASSGQAASYEQYFGPGTRLTVT.

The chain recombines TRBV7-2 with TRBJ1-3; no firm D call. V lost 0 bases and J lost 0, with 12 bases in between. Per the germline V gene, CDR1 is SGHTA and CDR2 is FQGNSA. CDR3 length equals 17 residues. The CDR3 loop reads CASSLARVGSSGNTIYF. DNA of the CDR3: TGTGCCAGCAGCTTAGCCCGGGTGGGGAGCTCTGGAAACACCATATATTTT.

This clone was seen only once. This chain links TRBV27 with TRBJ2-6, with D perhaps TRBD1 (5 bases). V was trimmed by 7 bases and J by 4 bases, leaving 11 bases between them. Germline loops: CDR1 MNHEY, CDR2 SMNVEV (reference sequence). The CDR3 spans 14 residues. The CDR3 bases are TGTGCCAGCACCAAGGGGTCCGGGGCCAACGTCCTGACTTTC. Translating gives CASTKGSGANVLTF.

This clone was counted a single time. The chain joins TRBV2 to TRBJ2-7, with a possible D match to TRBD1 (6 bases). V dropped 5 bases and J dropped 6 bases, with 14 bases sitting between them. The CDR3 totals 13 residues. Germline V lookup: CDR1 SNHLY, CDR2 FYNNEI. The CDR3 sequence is CASSKSQGSEQYF. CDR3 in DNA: TGTGCCAGCAGTAAATCACAGGGATCCGAGCAGTACTTC.

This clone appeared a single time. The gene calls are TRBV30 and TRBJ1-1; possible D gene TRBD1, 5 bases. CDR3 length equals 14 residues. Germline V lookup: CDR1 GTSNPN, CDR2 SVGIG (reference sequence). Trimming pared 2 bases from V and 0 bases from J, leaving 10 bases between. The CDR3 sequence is CAWSQGYLNTEAFF. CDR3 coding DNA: TGTGCCTGGAGTCAGGGCTATTTGAACACTGAAGCTTTCTTT.